Each of the 25 T cell receptor beta chains below was sequenced from the same sample in a study of blood T cell repertoires in COVID-19 (dated by TCRdb to 2020 to 2022). The library was generated by the immunoSEQ multiplex PCR assay. Held by TCRdb, this immuneACCESS table contains in-frame sequences only and omits some clones. Under half of the omission traces to an unresolved V gene where checked; the cause of the rest is unknown. For this sample the table gives 130,000 to 150,000 clones, of which around four fifths were detected only once. The ten largest clones capture about 6.1% of the sample. The sample consisted of PBMCs or T cells enriched from blood (not recorded which). The source is a woman aged 35 to 49 who had recovered from COVID-19.

This chain links TRBV19 with TRBJ2-1, with a tentative D call TRBD2 (5 bases). Trimming removed 4 bases from V and 8 bases from J, with 12 bases in between. This CDR3 spans 13 amino acids. The germline V gene encodes CDR1 LNHDA and CDR2 SQIVND (reference sequence). Written as DNA, the CDR3 is TGTGCCAGTAGTAGTCTAGCTGGGGATGAGCAGTTCTTC. Translating it yields CASSSLAGDEQFF.

V and J are TRBV2 and TRBJ2-3, with D tentatively TRBD1 (5 bases). V lost 3 bases to trimming and J lost 0 bases, with 13 bases between them. This CDR3 is 16 amino acids long. Germline V gene sequence: CDR1 SNHLY, CDR2 FYNNEI. For the CDR3, the DNA is TGTGCCAGCAGTGACCCCCTAGACAGTAGCACAGATACGCAGTATTTT. It specifies CASSDPLDSSTDTQYF.

This clone showed up just a few times. V and J are TRBV19 and TRBJ2-1, with TRBD2 identical over 10 bases. CDR3 length: 18 amino acids. Germline V gene data show CDR1 as LNHDA and CDR2 as SQIVND (reference sequence). V dropped 5 bases and J dropped 3; count of bases not matched to a gene: 13. DNA for the CDR3: TGTGCCAGTAGTCCAATCTCAAGCGGGAGGGCAAACTACAATGAGCAGTTCTTC. It codes for CASSPISSGRANYNEQFF.

The rearrangement uses TRBV5-6 and TRBJ1-5; D may be TRBD1 (5 bases). Germline CDR1 reads SGHDT; CDR2 reads YYEEEE. The CDR3 is made up of 13 amino acids. V lost 6 bases to trimming and J lost 6 bases, with 13 bases between them. The chain's CDR3 is CASTHGGGQPQHF. The DNA for the CDR3 is TGTGCCAGCACCCATGGGGGGGGTCAGCCCCAGCATTTT.

The gene calls are TRBV5-1 and TRBJ1-2; 9 positions agree with TRBD1. Per germline, CDR1 SGHRS and CDR2 YFSETQ. With 4 bases clipped from V and 6 bases from J, the junction kept 4 bases outside the gene matches. This CDR3 comprises 13 residues. The CDR3 is CASSAGTGHGYTF. The CDR3, as DNA: TGCGCCAGCAGCGCCGGGACAGGGCATGGCTACACCTTC.

The chain carries TRBV6-1 and TRBJ1-1; 7 bases match TRBD1. The V gene's germline CDR1 is MNHNS and CDR2 SASEGT. V dropped 3 bases and J dropped 1; count of bases not matched to a gene: 5. The length of the CDR3 is 15 residues. CDR3 DNA: TGTGCCAGCAGTGACAGGGGACAGCCGAACACTGAAGCTTTCTTT. It codes for CASSDRGQPNTEAFF.

V usage is TRBV6-2 or TRBV6-3 and J usage is TRBJ2-1; 7 nucleotides match TRBD2. The CDR3 runs to 15 residues. Per germline, CDR1 MNHEY and CDR2 SVGEGT. Trimming cost V 4 bases and J 0 bases; bases outside gene matches: 3. The CDR3 sequence is CASSFRGDSYNEQFF. The DNA for the CDR3 is TGTGCCAGCAGTTTTCGGGGGGACTCCTACAATGAGCAGTTCTTC.

This chain connects TRBV19 to TRBJ1-2, with 9 positions matching TRBD1. Trimming took 4 bases from V and 6 from J; bases not matched to a gene: 9. The CDR3 consists of 15 residues. Germline CDR1 and CDR2: LNHDA and SQIVND (reference sequence). CDR3 bases: TGTGCCAGTAGTACCAGGGACAGGGAACGGGATGGCTACACCTTC. Translated, it gives CASSTRDRERDGYTF.

This clone came up a few times. The chain carries TRBV19 and TRBJ2-2, with D possibly matching TRBD2 (5 bases). The germline V gene encodes CDR1 LNHDA and CDR2 SQIVND (reference sequence). CDR3 length: 14 amino acids. Trimming cost V 3 bases and J 4 bases, with 9 bases left between them. CDR3 loop: CASSIWTFTGELFF. The CDR3 DNA follows: TGTGCCAGTAGTATCTGGACTTTCACCGGGGAGCTGTTTTTT.

The chain joins TRBV27 to TRBJ2-1, with TRBD2 matching 12 bases. CDR1 is MNHEY and CDR2 is SMNVEV in the germline V gene (reference sequence). With 2 bases clipped from V and 6 bases from J, the junction kept 2 bases outside the gene matches. There are 15 residues in the CDR3. CDR3 region: CASSLGLAGINEQFF. Here the CDR3 DNA reads TGTGCCAGCAGTTTAGGACTAGCGGGAATCAATGAGCAGTTCTTC.

The chain employs TRBV7-3 and TRBJ2-7; 8 nucleotides agree with TRBD1. Trimming cost V 5 bases and J 6 bases; bases outside gene matches: 6. Germline CDR1 SGHTA, CDR2 FQGTGA. CDR3 length: 13 residues. As DNA, the CDR3 is TGTGCCAGCAGCCTTGGACAGGGCGGCGAGCAGTACTTC. This sequence encodes CASSLGQGGEQYF.

The V call is TRBV7-8, the J call TRBJ2-1; D call uncertain. V shed 5 bases and J shed 4 bases, with 12 bases lying between them. CDR1 is SGHVS, CDR2 FQNEAQ, per germline. The CDR3 is 14 amino acids. In DNA, the CDR3 is TGTGCCAGCAGCGCCGAGGCAGAATACAATGAGCAGTTCTTC. Its translation: CASSAEAEYNEQFF.

The chain carries TRBV3-1 (or the pseudogene TRBV3-2) and TRBJ2-5; no clear D gene. The CDR3 runs 13 residues. Germline V gene sequence: CDR1 LGHDT, CDR2 YNNKEL (reference sequence). V was trimmed by 3 bases and J by 5 bases, leaving 10 bases between them. The CDR3 region is CASSQEAGETQYF. CDR3 nucleotide sequence: TGTGCCAGCAGCCAGGAAGCAGGCGAGACCCAGTACTTC.

The chain joins TRBV5-5 to TRBJ2-1; D remains unclear. V lost 2 bases and J 6 bases, leaving 6 bases between the germline ends. Germline values: CDR1 SGHKS, CDR2 YYEKEE (reference sequence). This CDR3 has 12 amino acids. CDR3: CASSFRSNEQFF. DNA of the CDR3: TGTGCCAGCAGCTTTAGAAGCAATGAGCAGTTCTTC.

The rearrangement joins TRBV28 to TRBJ1-4, with 8 bases identical to TRBD1. The germline CDR1 and CDR2 sequences are MDHEN and SYDVKM. The J segment lost 9 bases and the V segment lost 3 bases, leaving 0 bases of the junction unmatched. The CDR3 has 12 residues. The CDR3 region is CASSFRGQKLFF. The CDR3 DNA is TGTGCCAGCAGTTTCAGGGGGCAAAAACTGTTTTTT.

The V gene is TRBV6-4, the J gene TRBJ2-1; tentatively, D is TRBD2 (5 bases). The germline V gene has CDR1 MRHNA and CDR2 SNTAGT. V lost 0 bases, J lost 15 bases, and 12 bases lay in between. The CDR3 consists of 12 residues. This CDR3 is CASSDSNGVPFF. CDR3 sequence (DNA): TGTGCCAGCAGTGACTCGAACGGGGTCCCGTTCTTC.

Points on this clone: Other DNA sequences within the sample encode an identical CDR3. The rearrangement links TRBV5-1 to TRBJ1-1; D might be TRBD1 (6 bases). Germline V gene data show CDR1 as SGHRS and CDR2 as YFSETQ. There are 13 residues in the CDR3. Trimming removed 4 bases at V and 4 bases at J, with 11 bases between. The CDR3 sequence: CASSLAGVTEAFF. The CDR3 DNA follows: TGCGCCAGCAGCCTCGCAGGGGTCACTGAAGCTTTCTTT.

This chain connects TRBV6-6 to TRBJ1-3; 8 nucleotides align to TRBD1. The ends lost 5 bases at V and 0 bases at J; junction bases unmatched: 0. CDR1 and CDR2 (germline): MNHNY, SVGAGI (reference sequence). This CDR3 has 14 residues. CDR3 coding DNA: TGTGCCAGCAGTACAGGGGGCTCTGGAAACACCATATATTTT. Translating it yields CASSTGGSGNTIYF.

The V and J genes are TRBV5-4 and TRBJ2-5; no firm D call. V was trimmed by 4 bases and J by 5 bases, leaving 12 bases between them. CDR1 and CDR2 from the germline V gene are SGHNT and YYREEE (reference sequence). The CDR3 is 13 amino acids. CDR3 amino acids: CASSPGVKETQYF. The CDR3 region has the DNA TGTGCCAGCAGCCCCGGTGTTAAGGAGACCCAGTACTTC.

This chain connects TRBV6-1 to TRBJ2-7; D might be TRBD2 (6 bases). The germline V and J ends were trimmed by 2 bases and 7 bases, with 12 bases remaining between them. Germline CDR1 MNHNS, CDR2 SASEGT. There are 13 residues in the CDR3. CDR3 residues: CASSEIIGGEQYF. CDR3 bases: TGTGCCAGCAGTGAAATCATCGGAGGGGAGCAGTACTTC.

The chain couples TRBV3-1 (or the pseudogene TRBV3-2) to TRBJ1-1; a weak D match, TRBD1 (6 bases). V was pared by 3 bases and J by 1 base, with 18 bases between. The CDR3 consists of 17 residues. CDR1 LGHDT and CDR2 YNNKEL come from the germline V gene (reference sequence). DNA for the CDR3: TGTGCCAGCAGCCAGGCCAGGGGAGTTGTGGGGAACACTGAAGCTTTCTTT. This translates into CASSQARGVVGNTEAFF.

This chain connects TRBV5-1 to TRBJ1-5; D unresolved. The germline CDR1 and CDR2 sequences are SGHRS and YFSETQ. V lost 0 bases and J 2 bases, leaving 12 bases between the germline ends. The CDR3 spans 16 residues. CDR3 nucleotides: TGCGCCAGCAGCTTGGGGTCTGGCCTGGGCAATCAGCCCCAGCATTTT. Translation: CASSLGSGLGNQPQHF.

J is TRBJ2-3 and V is TRBV12-3 or TRBV12-4; the D gene is possibly TRBD2 (5 bases). The CDR3 consists of 13 residues. Trimming took off 4 bases at V and 9 bases at J, with 14 bases between the two ends. CDR3 sequence reads: CASSSSTSDTQYF. The CDR3 DNA reads TGTGCCAGCAGTTCCTCAACTAGTGACACGCAGTATTTT.

The chain recombines TRBV6-6 with TRBJ1-3, with D unresolved. The CDR3 length is 16 residues. CDR1 is MNHNY and CDR2 is SVGAGI in the germline V gene (reference sequence). Trimming took 0 bases from V and 0 from J, leaving 9 bases between them. The CDR3 loop reads CASSYSASSSGNTIYF. CDR3 sequence (DNA): TGTGCCAGCAGTTACTCGGCATCCAGCTCTGGAAACACCATATATTTT.

The chain uses TRBV30 and TRBJ1-1, with 9 bases identical to TRBD1. This CDR3 has 14 amino acids. V shed 7 bases and J 2 bases; nucleotides not matched to a gene: 8. In germline, CDR1 is GTSNPN, CDR2 SVGIG (reference sequence). As DNA, the CDR3 is TGTGCCTCCGACCCGGACAGGGGCAACACTGAAGCTTTCTTT. This encodes CASDPDRGNTEAFF. The full variable domain, in which reference TRBV30 and TRBJ1-1 provide the parts outside the CDR3, is SQTIHQWPATLVQPVGSPLSLECTVEGTSNPNLYWYRQAAGRGLQLLFYSVGIGQISSEVPQNLSASRPQDRQFILSSKKLLLSDSGFYLCASDPDRGNTEAFFGQGTRLTVV.